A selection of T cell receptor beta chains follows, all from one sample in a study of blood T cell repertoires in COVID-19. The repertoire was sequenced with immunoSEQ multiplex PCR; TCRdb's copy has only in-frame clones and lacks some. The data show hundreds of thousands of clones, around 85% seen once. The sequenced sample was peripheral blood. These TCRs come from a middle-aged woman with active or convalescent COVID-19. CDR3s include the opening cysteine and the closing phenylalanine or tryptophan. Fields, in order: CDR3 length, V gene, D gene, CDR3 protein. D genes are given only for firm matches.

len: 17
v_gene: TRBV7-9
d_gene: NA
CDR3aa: CASSPYGRATSHYGYTF

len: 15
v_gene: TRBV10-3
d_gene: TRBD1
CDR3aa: CAISRTGENTDTQYF

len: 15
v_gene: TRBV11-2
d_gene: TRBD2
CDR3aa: CASSLGGSSGETQYF

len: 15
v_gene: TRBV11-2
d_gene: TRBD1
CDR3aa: CASSFGTGKNTEAFF

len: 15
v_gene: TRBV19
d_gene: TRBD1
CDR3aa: CASSFSPTGGQPQHF

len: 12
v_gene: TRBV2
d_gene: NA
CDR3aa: CASSESQYEQFF

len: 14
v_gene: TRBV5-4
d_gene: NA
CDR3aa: CASSLGLSIDEQFF

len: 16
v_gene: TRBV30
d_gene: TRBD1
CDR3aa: CAWTVIRDRALYGYTF

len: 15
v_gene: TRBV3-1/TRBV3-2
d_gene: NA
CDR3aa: CASSPEAFSGNTIYF

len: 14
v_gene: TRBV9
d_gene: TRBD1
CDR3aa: CASSVATGVYGYTF

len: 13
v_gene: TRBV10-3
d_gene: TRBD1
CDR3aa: CAIRDRANEKLFF

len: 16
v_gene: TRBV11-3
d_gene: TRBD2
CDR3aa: CASSLGLAGGTDTQYF

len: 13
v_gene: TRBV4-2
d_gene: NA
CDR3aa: CASSHDLGGEAFF

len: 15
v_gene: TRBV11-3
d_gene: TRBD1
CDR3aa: CASSLRQGSTGELFF

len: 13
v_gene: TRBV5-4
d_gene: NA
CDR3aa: CASSGGGPDTQYF

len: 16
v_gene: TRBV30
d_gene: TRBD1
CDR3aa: CAWNQQGGLAKNIQYF

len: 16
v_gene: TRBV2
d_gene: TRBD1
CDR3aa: CASSDRGRGSNQPQHF

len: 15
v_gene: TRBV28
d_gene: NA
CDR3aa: CASSLQGGGNQPQHF

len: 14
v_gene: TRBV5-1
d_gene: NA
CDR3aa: CASWQGLLNTEAFF

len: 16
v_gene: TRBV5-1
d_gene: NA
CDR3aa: CASSLVGGLLSYEQYF

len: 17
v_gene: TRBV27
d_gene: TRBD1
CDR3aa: CASSSTSRGLNRSPLHF

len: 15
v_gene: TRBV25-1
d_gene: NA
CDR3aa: CASSDERRPQGTIYF

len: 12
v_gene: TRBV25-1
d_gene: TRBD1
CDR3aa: CASSKQGVTQYF

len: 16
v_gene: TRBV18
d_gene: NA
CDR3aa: CASSPPNRYMEGEQYF

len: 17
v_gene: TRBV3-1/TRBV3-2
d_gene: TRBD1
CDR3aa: CASSPPQGAAYNSPLHF

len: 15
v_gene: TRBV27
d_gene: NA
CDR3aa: CASSLSQGSNQPQHF

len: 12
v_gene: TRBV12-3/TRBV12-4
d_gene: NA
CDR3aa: CASSWDTDLQYF

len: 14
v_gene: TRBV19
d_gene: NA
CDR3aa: CASSSEGGNQPQHF

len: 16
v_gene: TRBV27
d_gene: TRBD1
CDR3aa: CASSTMRTGGMAQLFF

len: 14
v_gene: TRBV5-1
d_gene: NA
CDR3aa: CASSFQEAYNEQFF

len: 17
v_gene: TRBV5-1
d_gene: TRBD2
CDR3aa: CASSLAVGAGVAGELFF

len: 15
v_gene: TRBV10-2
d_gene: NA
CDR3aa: CASNTNLGLPTPQHF

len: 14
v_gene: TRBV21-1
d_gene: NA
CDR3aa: CASRSQRRWETQYF

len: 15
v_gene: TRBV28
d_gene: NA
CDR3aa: CASSLAGIRDSPLHF

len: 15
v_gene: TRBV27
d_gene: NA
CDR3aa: CASSLTGPPTDTQYF

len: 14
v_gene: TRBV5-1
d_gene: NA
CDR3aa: CASSLDGAGNTIYF

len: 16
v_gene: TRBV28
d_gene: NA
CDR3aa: CASSPIQGADTDTQYF

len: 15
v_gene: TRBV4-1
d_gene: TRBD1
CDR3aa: CASSQVQGAHYGYTF

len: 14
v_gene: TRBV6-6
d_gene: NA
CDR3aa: CATRDLGSYNEQFF

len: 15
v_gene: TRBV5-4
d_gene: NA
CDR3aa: CASSWDVQGRAEAFF

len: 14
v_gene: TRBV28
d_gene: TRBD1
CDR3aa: CASLEGTGGNEQFF

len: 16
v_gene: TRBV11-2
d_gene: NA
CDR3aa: CASSLDQTAGSSPLHF

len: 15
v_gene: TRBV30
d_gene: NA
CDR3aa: CAWSVGQGGPDTQYF

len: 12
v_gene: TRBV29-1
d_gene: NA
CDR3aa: CSVEWQNYGYTF

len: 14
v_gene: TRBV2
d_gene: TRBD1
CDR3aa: CASKQGQGPYEQYF

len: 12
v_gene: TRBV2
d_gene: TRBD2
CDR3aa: CASRGGQETQYF

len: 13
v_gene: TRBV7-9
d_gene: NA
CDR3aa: CASSPQATDTQYF

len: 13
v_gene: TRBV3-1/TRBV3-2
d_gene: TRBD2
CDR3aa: CASTGLAGLSPFF

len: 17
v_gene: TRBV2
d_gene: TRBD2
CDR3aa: CASSDRITGGLKNEQFF

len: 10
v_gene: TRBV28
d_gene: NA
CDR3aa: CASESTEAFF

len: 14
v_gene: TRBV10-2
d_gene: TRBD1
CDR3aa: CASTGTGGAYEQYF

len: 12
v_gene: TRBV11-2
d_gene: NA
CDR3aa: CASSLLRYEQYF

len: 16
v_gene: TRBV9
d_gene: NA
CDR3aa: CASSVAGNYQHEKLFF

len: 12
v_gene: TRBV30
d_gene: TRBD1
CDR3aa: CAWGQGFEKLFF

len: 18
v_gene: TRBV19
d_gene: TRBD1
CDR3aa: CASSTRTGWDGNTGELFF